This record concerns one TCR beta chain sequence. Its cognate antigen has yet to be identified. Base qualities are not recorded, but no much larger clone differs from it by a single base. The CDR3 regions of human TCRbeta chains were analyzed by immunosequencing. The original methods were these. TCRs in the repertoires were matched against a reference library of SARS-CoV-2-specific TCRs that had been generated with the MIRA antigen-specificity platform. Breadth was defined as the fraction of unique TCRs that were SARS-CoV-2-associated, and depth was defined as the fraction of total T cells that were SARS-CoV-2-associated. Using the MIRA data, each spike-specific TCR was mapped to the spike region that the TCR reacts to and placed in a CD4 or CD8 class. Log10-transformed breadth and depth values were compared by one-way ANOVA with Sidak's multiple comparisons tests. TCRdb re-hosts the immuneACCESS table, in-frame sequences only. Its copies lack some clones; in the studies checked, an unresolved V gene accounts for under half of them, and the cause for the rest is not known. That table is the source of V, J and clone size, and D and trimming were worked out from the DNA. The sample table holds about 130,000 clones, of which 75% to 90% were seen once. The top ten constitute roughly 5.4% of the sample.

These data belong to a study of T cell responses to AZD1222 COVID-19 vaccine (dated by TCRdb to the early 2020s). Regarding the study in general: Because spike-specific TCR depth and breadth did not differ between the two schedules, AZD1222 recipients who got a second dose at roughly 4 weeks were pooled with those who got a second dose at roughly 12 weeks. TCR sequencing was performed for about 240 trial participants, of whom some 200 were given two doses of AZD1222 and approximately 25 were given two doses of MenACWY control vaccine. Trial participants were enrolled by age into subgroups of 18-55, 56-69 and 70-plus years, and about 150, 27 and 61 TCR-sequenced participants, respectively, were included in these subgroups. Study-wide findings and limitations: Participants were mostly white British and included more females than males, and it was suggested by the authors that clonal diversity may have been underestimated. The vaccine-associated CD4 TCRs covered the entire spike protein, and the dominant responses fell in regions 160-218 and 743-854. Epitopes outside the regions mutated in the B.1.351 and B.1.1.7 variants were reportedly recognized by nearly half of the unique spike-specific TCRs. Because no samples from the day 14 peak response were available, repertoires could be characterized only after the peak T cell response. Conclusions about previously exposed vaccinees are limited, since just five or six AZD1222 recipients were seropositive for SARS-CoV-2 at baseline. Spike-specific TCR breadth and depth rose significantly after two AZD1222 doses compared with day 0 and with MenACWY recipients. In the small 56-69-year group, the increase in depth fell short of significance, most likely because of low power.

Spanning cysteine to phenylalanine, the CDR3 consists of 17 amino acids. The entry retains the CDR3 DNA only, 51 bases that are in frame from base 1. The germline V gene yields MGHRA for CDR1 and YSYEKL for CDR2. Relative to germline, V is 4 bases shorter and J is 3 bases shorter, with 18 bases between their ends. In the paper's terms, the time point label means: baseline before first vaccination. The vaccinee samples were drawn from two UK trials, COV001 and COV002, one of which was a single-blind randomized controlled phase 2/3 trial testing AZD1222 (ChAdOx1 nCoV-19) in healthy adults. For TCRbeta chain sequencing, PBMC samples were collected from trial participants at day 0 and at day 28 after the second dose.

The chain joins TRBV4-1 to TRBJ2-2; TRBD1 is a possible D gene, resting on 5 matching bases. The input for sequencing was peripheral blood, taken on day 0 of AZD1222 vaccination. The clonotype originates from an adult in good health. The CDR3 sequence is CASSLKGATRDTGELFF. The DNA is TGCGCCAGCAGCCTCAAAGGGGCTACCCGGGACACCGGGGAGCTGTTTTTT.